The entry below describes one TCR beta chain. This entry comes from a study of blood T cell repertoires in COVID-19. About the research overall: The study drew acute and convalescent COVID-19 samples from the United States, Italy and Spain. Sample material is recorded as cDNA or gDNA derived from T cells, B-cell-depleted T cells, or PBMCs.

The V and J ends lost 4 bases and 1 base respectively, with 19 bases between them. Germline CDR1 is LNHDA and CDR2 is SQIVND (reference sequence). This CDR3 spans 17 amino acids. In the original workflow: Nucleated cell number was recorded as an estimate derived from reference gene primer amplification. Data came from immunoSEQ multiplex PCR; TCRdb stores just in-frame clones and leaves some out. That table furnishes V, J and clone size, whereas the DNA furnished D and trimming. The table lists some 200,000 clones, around nine tenths of them singletons. The genes are TRBV19 and TRBJ2-5, with D possibly TRBD1 on 6 matching bases. The clonotype was recovered from a woman aged 18-29 years who had recovered from COVID-19. The sample consisted of peripheral blood. CDR3 in DNA: TGTGCCAGTAGTACAATAGGGACACACGAACCCCAAGAGACCCAGTACTTC. Translated, it gives CASSTIGTHEPQETQYF. Using reference TRBV19 and TRBJ2-5 for the parts outside the CDR3, the full variable domain is DGGITQSPKYLFRKEGQNVTLSCEQNLNHDAMYWYRQDPGQGLRLIYYSQIVNDFQKGDIAEGYSVSREKKESFPLTVTSAQKNPTAFYLCASSTIGTHEPQETQYFGPGTRLLVL.